This record covers a single T cell receptor (beta chain). This clonotype was observed many times. The antigen it binds to is not known. There are no base qualities to consult, and no much larger clone falls within one base. The data stem from a study of T cell repertoires in cytomegalovirus infection (dated by TCRdb to about 2019). About the investigation overall: Donor HLA type was relevant to the analysis, because carriage of CMV infection together with the matching HLA type was indicated by public TCR beta signatures. The paper's findings and limits, for the study overall: The ex vivo response was dominated by HLA-C-restricted CMV-specific TCR beta clonotypes, which also provided the single most frequent clonotype in two of eight donors. In both this cohort and an independent cohort of more than 350 donors, the cumulative frequency of public TCR beta family members distinguished carriers of CMV infection plus the relevant HLA type.

Sequencing was performed on an Illumina HiSeq 1500. TCRdb's own reprocessing of the public reads used fastp at Q25 and MiXCR and kept productive beta chains. Each CDR3 protein gets just one entry, which takes the most common genes and DNA from the rows behind it. Here the sample has 490,000 or so distinct CDR3 sequences; 11% occur a single time. The ten most abundant clones make up more than 8.5% of the sample. Compared with germline, V lacks 4 bases and J lacks 2 bases; bases without a gene match: 13. From its cysteine to its phenylalanine, the CDR3 spans 18 amino acids. The only DNA kept is the CDR3, 54 bases in frame from the first base. Via the germline V gene (reference sequence), CDR1 is LNHDA and CDR2 SQIVND.

This TCR was recovered from a human donor in good health (CMV status not recorded). Some clones in this sample may be carry-over from other donors' samples. The sample taken for sequencing was PBMCs. The rearranged chain carries TRBV19 and TRBJ2-1; TRBD2 aligns with 8 central bases. The sequence in DNA is TGTGCCAGTAGTAAGTGGGGGGAGCGGGAGTACACCTACAATGAGCAGTTCTTC. Its product reads: CASSKWGEREYTYNEQFF.